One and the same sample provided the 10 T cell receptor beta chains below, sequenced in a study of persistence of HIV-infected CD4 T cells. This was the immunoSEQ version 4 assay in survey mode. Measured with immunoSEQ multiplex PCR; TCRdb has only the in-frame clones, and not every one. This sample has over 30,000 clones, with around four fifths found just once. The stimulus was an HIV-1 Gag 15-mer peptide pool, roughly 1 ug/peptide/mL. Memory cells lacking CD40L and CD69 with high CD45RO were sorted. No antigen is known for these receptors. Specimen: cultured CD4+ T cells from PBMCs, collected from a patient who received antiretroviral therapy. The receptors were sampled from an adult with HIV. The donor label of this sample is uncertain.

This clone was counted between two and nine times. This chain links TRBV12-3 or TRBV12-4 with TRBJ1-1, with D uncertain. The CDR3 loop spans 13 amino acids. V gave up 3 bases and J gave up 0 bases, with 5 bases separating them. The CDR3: CASSLQVNTEAFF. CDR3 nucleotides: TGTGCCAGCAGTTTGCAAGTGAACACTGAAGCTTTCTTT.

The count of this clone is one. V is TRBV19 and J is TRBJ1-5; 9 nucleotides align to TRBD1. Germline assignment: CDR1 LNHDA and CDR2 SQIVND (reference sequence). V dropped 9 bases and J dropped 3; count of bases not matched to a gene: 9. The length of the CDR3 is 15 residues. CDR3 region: CARLWTGADNQPQHF. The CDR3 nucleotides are TGTGCCAGGCTATGGACAGGGGCAGACAATCAGCCCCAGCATTTT.

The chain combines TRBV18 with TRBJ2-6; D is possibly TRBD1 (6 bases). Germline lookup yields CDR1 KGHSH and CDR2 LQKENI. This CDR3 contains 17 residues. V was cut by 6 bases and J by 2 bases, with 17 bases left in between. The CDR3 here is CASSSLKGVPGANVLTF. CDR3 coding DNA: TGTGCCAGCTCCTCCTTAAAGGGGGTTCCTGGGGCCAACGTCCTGACTTTC.

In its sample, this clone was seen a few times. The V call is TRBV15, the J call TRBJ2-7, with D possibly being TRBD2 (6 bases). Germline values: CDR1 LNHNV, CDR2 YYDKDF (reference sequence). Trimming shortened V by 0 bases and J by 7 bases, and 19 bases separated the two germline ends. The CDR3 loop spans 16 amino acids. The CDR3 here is CATSREGAVSGREQYF. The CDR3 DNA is TGTGCCACCAGCAGAGAGGGAGCGGTGTCAGGGAGGGAGCAGTACTTC. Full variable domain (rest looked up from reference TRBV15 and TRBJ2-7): DAMVIQNPRYQVTQFGKPVTLSCSQTLNHNVMYWYQQKSSQAPKLLFHYYDKDFNNEADTPDNFQSRRPNTSFCFLDIRSPGLGDTAMYLCATSREGAVSGREQYFGPGTRLTVT.

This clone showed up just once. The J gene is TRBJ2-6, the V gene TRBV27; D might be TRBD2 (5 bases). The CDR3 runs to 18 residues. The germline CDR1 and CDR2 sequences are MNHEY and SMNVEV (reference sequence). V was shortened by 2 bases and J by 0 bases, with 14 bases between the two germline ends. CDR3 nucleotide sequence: TGTGCCAGCAGTTTAATACCGGGAACTCACTCTGGGGCCAACGTCCTGACTTTC. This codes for CASSLIPGTHSGANVLTF.

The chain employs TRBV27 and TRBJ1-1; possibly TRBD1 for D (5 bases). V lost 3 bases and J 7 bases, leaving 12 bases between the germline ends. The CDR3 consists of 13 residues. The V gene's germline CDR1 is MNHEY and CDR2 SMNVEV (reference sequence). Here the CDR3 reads CASSFSPDSEAFF. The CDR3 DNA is TGTGCCAGCAGTTTCTCACCCGACAGTGAAGCTTTCTTT.

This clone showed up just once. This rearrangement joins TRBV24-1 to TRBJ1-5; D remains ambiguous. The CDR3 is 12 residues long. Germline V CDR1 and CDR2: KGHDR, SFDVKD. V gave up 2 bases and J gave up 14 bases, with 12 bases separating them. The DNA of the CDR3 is TGTGCCACCAGTGATTCCACGATTCCCAAGCATTTT. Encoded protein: CATSDSTIPKHF.

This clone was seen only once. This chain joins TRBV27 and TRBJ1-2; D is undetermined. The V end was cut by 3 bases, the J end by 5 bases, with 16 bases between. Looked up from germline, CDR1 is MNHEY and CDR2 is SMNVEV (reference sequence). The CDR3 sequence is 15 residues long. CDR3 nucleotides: TGTGCCAGCAGTTTCGGGCGGAGTCACCCTTATGGCTACACCTTC. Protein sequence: CASSFGRSHPYGYTF.

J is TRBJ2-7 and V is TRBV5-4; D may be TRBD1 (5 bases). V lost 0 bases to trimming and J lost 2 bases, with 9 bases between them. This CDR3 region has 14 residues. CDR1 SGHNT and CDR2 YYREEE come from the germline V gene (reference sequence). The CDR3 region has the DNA TGTGCCAGCAGCTTGGATCAGGGCGCCTACGAGCAGTACTTC. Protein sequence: CASSLDQGAYEQYF.

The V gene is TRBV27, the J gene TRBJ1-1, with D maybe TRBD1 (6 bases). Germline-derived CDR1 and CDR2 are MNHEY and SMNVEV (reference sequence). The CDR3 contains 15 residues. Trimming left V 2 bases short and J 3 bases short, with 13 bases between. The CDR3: CASSLHDRFDTEAFF. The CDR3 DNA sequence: TGTGCCAGCAGTTTACATGACAGGTTCGACACTGAAGCTTTCTTT.